Listed below are T cell receptor beta chains from one sample, sequenced in a study of T-cell reconstitution after alpha-beta-depleted transplantation in children. TCRdb re-analysed the PCR reads in MiXCR, keeping a single row per CDR3 protein. The repertoire has approximately 500,000 distinct CDR3 sequences, more than 9% of them found once; the top ten carry about 2.1%. Specimen: PBMCs, collected before TCRalphabeta/CD19-depleted stem cell transplant. Receptor source: a child younger than 10 with inherited bone marrow failure, due to receive a stem cell transplant. The CDR3 runs from the conserved cysteine through the conserved F or W. The D gene is left open where the match is weak. Clone sizes are given selectively: once, few, many, or a class where the clone is expanded.

CDR3	DNA	size	D	V	J
CSARDAGGAYEQYF	TGCAGTGCTAGAGACGCGGGAGGCGCGTACGAGCAGTACTTC	many	TRBD2	TRBV20-1	TRBJ2-7
CAIETTGGAYYGYTF	TGTGCCATCGAGACTACAGGTGGCGCCTACTATGGCTACACCTTC	many	.	TRBV28	TRBJ1-2
CASRHRGHYGYTF	TGTGCCAGCAGACACAGGGGGCACTATGGCTACACCTTC	many	TRBD1	TRBV12-3/TRBV12-4	TRBJ1-2
CASSFSPAGLNTEAFF	TGTGCCAGCAGTTTTTCCCCCGCAGGTTTGAACACTGAAGCTTTCTTT	.	.	TRBV27	TRBJ1-1
CASSLGGSFSYNEQFF	TGTGCCAGCAGCTTAGGCGGGTCCTTCTCCTACAATGAGCAGTTCTTC	many	.	TRBV7-6	TRBJ2-1
CASSYWDRSAFF	TGTGCCAGCAGCTACTGGGACCGCTCCGCTTTCTTT	many	.	TRBV7-9	TRBJ1-1
CASKSSRGDTQYF	TGTGCCAGTAAGTCGTCCAGGGGCGATACGCAGTATTTT	many	.	TRBV19	TRBJ2-3
CASSFYREVTSYEQYF	TGTGCCAGCAGCTTTTACAGGGAGGTCACCTCCTACGAGCAGTACTTC	many	.	TRBV5-5	TRBJ2-7
CASSQVFGTSAYEQYF	TGCGCCAGCAGCCAAGTTTTCGGGACAAGTGCCTACGAGCAGTACTTC	many	.	TRBV4-3	TRBJ2-7
CASSPRPPTQYF	TGTGCCAGCAGCCCCCGCCCCCCTACGCAGTATTTT	many	.	TRBV7-6	TRBJ2-3
CASSFRDTAEQYF	TGCGCCAGCAGCTTCCGGGACACCGCCGAGCAGTACTTC	many	.	TRBV5-1	TRBJ2-7
CASTGTGGRDEQFF	TGTGCCAGCACCGGGACAGGGGGCAGGGATGAGCAGTTCTTC	.	.	TRBV5-2	TRBJ2-1
CASIKEGYEQYF	TGTGCCAGCATCAAGGAGGGGTACGAGCAGTACTTC	few	.	TRBV25-1	TRBJ2-7
CASSQALPTVSGRAPYEQYF	TGTGCCAGCAGCCAAGCACTTCCAACCGTTAGCGGGAGGGCCCCCTACGAGCAGTACTTC	.	TRBD2	TRBV4-2	TRBJ2-7
CATSLRSGSTDTQYF	TGTGCCACCTCCCTGCGGAGCGGGTCCACAGATACGCAGTATTTT	.	.	TRBV3-1	TRBJ2-3
CASSLSAGGNYGYTF	TGCGCCAGCAGCTTGTCGGCAGGGGGGAACTATGGCTACACCTTC	many	TRBD1	TRBV5-1	TRBJ1-2
CASSPQMTSGRVEQYF	TGTGCCAGCAGCCCTCAGATGACTAGCGGGAGGGTCGAGCAGTACTTC	.	TRBD2	TRBV5-4	TRBJ2-7
CAISRTSGGMETQYF	TGTGCCATCAGCCGGACTAGCGGGGGGATGGAGACCCAGTACTTC	many	TRBD2	TRBV10-3	TRBJ2-5
CASSFRSGQVPYSGANVLTF	TGTGCCAGCAGCTTTAGGTCAGGACAGGTCCCCTACTCTGGGGCCAACGTCCTGACTTTC	few	TRBD1	TRBV5-4	TRBJ2-6
CASSPLGGPSGSTDTQYF	TGTGCCAGCTCACCACTTGGCGGGCCTAGCGGTAGCACAGATACGCAGTATTTT	.	TRBD2	TRBV18	TRBJ2-3
CASSFNVFSGRKYEQYF	TGTGCCAGCAGCTTCAATGTATTCTCGGGACGGAAGTACGAGCAGTACTTC	.	.	TRBV7-2	TRBJ2-7
CSARVAGEWNEQFF	TGCAGTGCTAGGGTGGCGGGAGAGTGGAATGAGCAGTTCTTC	.	TRBD2	TRBV20-1	TRBJ2-1